These 27 T cell receptor beta chains were all obtained from the same sample, sequenced in a study of shared T cell receptors in the human thymus. Sequencing was performed with immunoSEQ multiplex PCR; in TCRdb, only in-frame clones are kept and a portion is missing. There are hundreds of thousands of clones in the sample; 95% occur only once, and roughly 0.021% lies in the top ten. The sequenced sample was thymocytes. These receptors were obtained from a human donor.

This chain uses TRBV11-1 with TRBJ2-1, with D possibly called TRBD1 or TRBD2 (5 bases each). CDR3 length equals 15 residues. The germline V gene has CDR1 SGHAT and CDR2 FQDESV (reference sequence). The ends were cut back, 2 bases at V and 0 bases at J, with 8 bases in the middle. The CDR3 nucleotides read TGTGCCAGCAGCTTATGGGGGAGCTCCTACAATGAGCAGTTCTTC. Its translation: CASSLWGSSYNEQFF.

The chain employs TRBV4-3 and TRBJ2-7; TRBD1 might be the D (7 bases). V lost 5 bases and J 3 bases, leaving 20 bases between the germline ends. CDR3 length: 16 residues. Germline V gene data show CDR1 as LGHNA and CDR2 as YSLEER. The CDR3 here is CASSRQGAGEVYEQYF. CDR3 DNA sequence: TGCGCCAGCAGCAGACAGGGCGCAGGGGAGGTCTACGAGCAGTACTTC.

This chain's CDR3 is CASSSDRGPNYGYTF. CDR3 in DNA: TGTGCCAGCAGCTCGGACAGAGGCCCTAACTATGGCTACACCTTC. The chain employs TRBV7-9 and TRBJ1-2, with D maybe TRBD1 (6 bases). Germline values: CDR1 SEHNR, CDR2 FQNEAQ (reference sequence). CDR3 length equals 15 residues. V was cut by 4 bases and J by 0 bases, with 12 bases left in between.

V is TRBV7-3 and J is TRBJ2-3, with 11 nucleotides matching TRBD2. The germline V gene encodes CDR1 SGHTA and CDR2 FQGTGA. This CDR3 is 15 amino acids long. The ends lost 3 bases at V and 4 bases at J; junction bases unmatched: 3. The CDR3 bases are TGTGCCAGCAGCTTTAGCGGGAGGGAGGCAGATACGCAGTATTTT. It is translated as CASSFSGREADTQYF.

The chain recombines TRBV21-1 with TRBJ2-4; whether TRBD2, the table's D call, matches the DNA was not checked. TRBV21-1 is an annotated pseudogene. The CDR3 has 22 amino acids. CDR3 sequence: CASPLDEPNGRGLSLAKNIQYF. CDR3 DNA sequence: TGTGCCAGCCCTTTAGACGAGCCGAATGGTAGGGGACTATCCCTAGCCAAAAACATTCAGTACTTC.

The chain is built from TRBV27 and TRBJ2-2; TRBD1 might be the D (6 bases). The ends were cut back, 4 bases at V and 4 bases at J, with 13 bases in the middle. CDR3 length: 15 amino acids. The V gene's germline CDR1 is MNHEY and CDR2 SMNVEV (reference sequence). For the CDR3, the DNA is TGTGCCAGCAGTTATCTGGGGGCTGGCACCGGGGAGCTGTTTTTT. It encodes CASSYLGAGTGELFF.

This clone was counted between two and nine times. V is TRBV6-1 and J is TRBJ2-7; 11 positions agree with TRBD1. The V segment lost 4 bases and the J segment 3 bases; nucleotides outside the gene matches: 5. This CDR3 region has 15 residues. Germline assignment: CDR1 MNHNS and CDR2 SASEGT. Here the CDR3 reads CASSVGTGGIYEQYF. Here the CDR3 DNA reads TGTGCCAGCAGTGTAGGGACAGGGGGGATCTACGAGCAGTACTTC.

The chain has TRBV29-1 and TRBJ2-7, with a possible D match to TRBD1 (6 bases). The CDR3 length is 10 residues. CDR1 and CDR2 from the germline V gene are SQVTM and ANQGSEA. V lost 7 bases to trimming and J lost 6 bases, with 10 bases between them. Written as DNA, the CDR3 is TGCAGCGCTGTGACAGGCGAGCAGTACTTC. Protein product: CSAVTGEQYF.

V is TRBV7-2 and J is TRBJ2-7; possible D gene TRBD2, 6 bases. The germline V gene encodes CDR1 SGHTA and CDR2 FQGNSA. V lost 1 base, J lost 6 bases, and 13 bases lay in between. The CDR3 runs to 14 residues. The CDR3 bases are TGTGCCAGCAGCTTAGGCGGGGTTCTGGCCGAGCAGTACTTC. Translated, it gives CASSLGGVLAEQYF.

The chain combines TRBV30 with TRBJ2-7; D possibly uses TRBD1 or TRBD2 (5 bases each). This CDR3 spans 12 amino acids. V gave up 4 bases and J gave up 3 bases, with 10 bases separating them. Germline V lookup: CDR1 GTSNPN, CDR2 SVGIG (reference sequence). CDR3 protein: CAWMVGGYEQYF. The CDR3 DNA sequence: TGTGCCTGGATGGTTGGGGGCTACGAGCAGTACTTC.

The chain uses TRBV27 and TRBJ2-1; 11 bases are a match to TRBD2. The J segment lost 6 bases and the V segment lost 5 bases, leaving 12 bases of the junction unmatched. CDR1 is MNHEY, CDR2 SMNVEV, per germline (reference sequence). The CDR3 has 17 residues. The CDR3 DNA is TGTGCCAGCAGTCCGGGACTAGCGGACCCCCACCCCAATGAGCAGTTCTTC. Translation gives CASSPGLADPHPNEQFF.

The chain couples TRBV29-1 to TRBJ2-5, with 7 positions matching TRBD2. V shed 1 base, J shed 2 bases, and the junction held 1 base outside the gene matches. The CDR3 is 13 amino acids. In germline, CDR1 is SQVTM, CDR2 ANQGSEA. Here the CDR3 DNA reads TGCAGCGTTGAAGGGACTAGACAAGAGACCCAGTACTTC. This encodes CSVEGTRQETQYF.

The chain is built from TRBV30 and TRBJ1-2; D not certain. CDR1 and CDR2 (germline): GTSNPN, SVGIG (reference sequence). The CDR3 is 15 residues long. V was clipped by 3 bases and J by 1 base, with 15 bases between them. The CDR3: CAWRGRLMSNYGYTF. CDR3 bases: TGTGCCTGGAGGGGAAGGTTGATGAGTAACTATGGCTACACCTTC.

This chain joins TRBV29-1 and TRBJ2-7, with TRBD1 matching over 7 bases. This CDR3 has 14 residues. The trim removed 5 bases at V and 3 bases at J, leaving 10 bases unmatched. Germline CDR1 and CDR2: SQVTM and ANQGSEA. CDR3 sequence: CSVTPGTVDYEQYF. CDR3 bases: TGCAGCGTTACTCCCGGGACAGTTGACTACGAGCAGTACTTC.

CDR3 DNA: TGCAGCGTTGAGAGGATGGGGGGAAACCCTAACTATGGCTACACCTTC. It is translated as CSVERMGGNPNYGYTF. This chain links TRBV29-1 with TRBJ1-2, with D possibly TRBD1 on 5 matching bases. This CDR3 spans 16 amino acids. Trimming removed 3 bases from V and 0 bases from J, with 17 bases in between. Germline CDR1 reads SQVTM; CDR2 reads ANQGSEA.

This rearrangement joins TRBV28 to TRBJ2-6; D remains unclear. Per the germline V gene, CDR1 is MDHEN and CDR2 is SYDVKM. CDR3 size: 14 residues. V shed 6 bases and J shed 4 bases, with 10 bases lying between them. CDR3: CASRSIRGANVLTF. For the CDR3, the DNA is TGTGCCAGCAGGAGCATCAGGGGGGCCAACGTCCTGACTTTC. Full variable domain (outside the CDR3, taken from reference TRBV28 and TRBJ2-6): DVKVTQSSRYLVKRTGEKVFLECVQDMDHENMFWYRQDPGLGLRLIYFSYDVKMKEKGDIPEGYSVSREKKERFSLILESASTNQTSMYLCASRSIRGANVLTFGAGSRLTVL.

This chain links TRBV4-1 with TRBJ2-3; TRBD2 agrees at 8 bases. V shed 1 base and J 5 bases; nucleotides not matched to a gene: 8. The CDR3 consists of 16 residues. Germline loops: CDR1 MGHRA, CDR2 YSYEKL. CDR3 sequence (DNA): TGCGCCAGCAGCCAAGTGTTCGGGAGGGCCAAAGATACGCAGTATTTT. Its protein product is CASSQVFGRAKDTQYF.

V and J are TRBV27 and TRBJ1-1; D is possibly TRBD1 (6 bases). This CDR3 has 14 amino acids. The ends were cut back, 8 bases at V and 5 bases at J, with 18 bases in the middle. In germline, CDR1 is MNHEY, CDR2 SMNVEV (reference sequence). The CDR3 loop reads CASALRGGGTEAFF. The CDR3 nucleotides read TGTGCCAGCGCCCTGAGGGGGGGAGGGACTGAAGCTTTCTTT.

Comments on this clone: One end of the junction is discordant with germline, which a read error may explain. This CDR3 is also generated by other DNA sequences in the sample. In DNA, the CDR3 is TGTGCCAGCAGCCCGAAGGGCCTTTTTCCCCCCTACGAGCAATACTTC. It is translated as CASSPKGLFPPYEQYF. The rearrangement joins TRBV7-6 to TRBJ2-7; D is ambiguous. Germline CDR1 and CDR2: SGHVS and FNYEAQ. The CDR3 sequence is 16 residues long.

This sequence joins TRBV9 and TRBJ1-1, with D tentatively TRBD1 (5 bases). V lost 0 bases, J lost 0 bases, and 15 bases lay in between. CDR1 and CDR2 (germline): SGDLS, YYNGEE. There are 17 residues in the CDR3. The CDR3 sequence: CASSVGFGGSLNTEAFF. The DNA of the CDR3 is TGTGCCAGCAGCGTAGGTTTCGGGGGGTCGCTGAACACTGAAGCTTTCTTT.

V gene TRBV6-1 combines with J gene TRBJ2-1; D is possibly TRBD1 (5 bases). Trimming pared 3 bases from V and 1 base from J, leaving 10 bases between. Germline loops: CDR1 MNHNS, CDR2 SASEGT. The CDR3 covers 15 residues. CDR3 sequence reads: CASSDVRTSYNEQFF. The CDR3 coding sequence is TGTGCCAGCAGTGATGTCAGGACATCCTACAATGAGCAGTTCTTC.

CDR3 amino acids: CASSAGLADFSGANVLTF. The CDR3 nucleotides read TGTGCCAGCAGCGCGGGACTAGCGGATTTCTCTGGGGCCAACGTCCTGACTTTC. V is TRBV5-6 and J is TRBJ2-6, with 11 bases aligning to TRBD2. V gave up 4 bases and J gave up 0 bases; unmatched junction bases: 6. The V gene's germline CDR1 is SGHDT and CDR2 YYEEEE. This CDR3 region has 18 residues.

The chain links TRBV27 to TRBJ2-1, with 9 bases lining up with TRBD2. V trimming: 2 bases; J trimming: 3 bases; junction bases outside the gene matches: 8. Germline V CDR1 and CDR2: MNHEY, SMNVEV (reference sequence). The CDR3 runs 17 residues. CDR3 region: CASSLKASGTFYNEQFF. The CDR3 nucleotides read TGTGCCAGCAGTTTAAAGGCTAGCGGGACGTTCTACAATGAGCAGTTCTTC.

V gene TRBV5-1 combines with J gene TRBJ2-5; 12 bases map to TRBD2. There are 15 residues in the CDR3. J gave up 5 bases and V 0 bases, and 2 bases lay outside the gene matches. Per germline, CDR1 SGHRS and CDR2 YFSETQ. The CDR3 DNA follows: TGCGCCAGCAGCTTGGTCCTAGCGGGAGGGGAGACCCAGTACTTC. Protein: CASSLVLAGGETQYF.

The chain has TRBV13 and TRBJ2-7; TRBD1 might be the D (6 bases). Trimming took off 5 bases at V and 5 bases at J, with 19 bases between the two ends. Germline lookup yields CDR1 PRHDT and CDR2 FYEKMQ (reference sequence). The CDR3 loop spans 15 amino acids. CDR3 nucleotides: TGTGCCAGCAGCGCCCCGGGACATCATAGCCACGAGCAGTACTTC. Protein product: CASSAPGHHSHEQYF.

The CDR3 here is CAISLRQGRGYEQYF. Here the CDR3 DNA reads TGTGCCATCAGTCTTAGACAGGGGCGAGGATACGAGCAGTACTTC. The rearrangement links TRBV10-3 to TRBJ2-7, with 8 bases identical to TRBD1. CDR3 size: 15 residues. Germline V CDR1 and CDR2: ENHRY, SYGVKD. The V gene end was trimmed by 5 bases and the J gene end by 4 bases; junction bases not matched to a gene: 10.

The chain is built from TRBV5-1 and TRBJ2-3, with 8 positions matching TRBD1. Germline CDR1 SGHRS, CDR2 YFSETQ. This CDR3 comprises 18 residues. V lost 0 bases to trimming and J lost 0 bases; unmatched junction nucleotides: 9. CDR3 in DNA: TGCGCCAGCAGCTTGGAAGGCGGGACAGGAACTAGCACAGATACGCAGTATTTT. Residues: CASSLEGGTGTSTDTQYF.